This T cell receptor beta chain comes out of a study of early T cells in non-severe SARS-CoV-2 infection (dated by TCRdb to about 2021). Study-wide context: Because TCR sequencing was done on bulk RNA from unsorted whole blood, the alpha and beta chains could not be paired.

Here V drops 3 bases and J drops 4 bases, and the junction holds 13 bases not matched to any gene. The germline V gene (reference sequence) gives CDR1 as SEHNR and CDR2 as FQNEAQ. Spanning cysteine to phenylalanine, the CDR3 consists of 17 amino acids. Here the CDR3 DNA is all that survives: 51 bases in frame from base 1. Findings and caveats that apply to the study as a whole: VDJdb matching was skewed toward anti-spike CD8 responses and likely underestimated virus-specific expansions, missing private and CD4 specificities.

Set within a cohort of healthcare workers in London, UK, this nested case-control study involved weekly PCR testing of nasopharyngeal swabs along with blood sampling. Healthcare workers were recruited during the week of the UK lockdown, between 23 and 31 March 2020, and followed weekly for up to roughly 15 weeks. To prepare the library, 5' RACE was applied. The sequencer was a NextSeq 500. The TCR library protocol attached unique molecular identifiers to individual cDNA molecules to correct for sequencing error and PCR bias. Both TCR alpha and beta chains were sequenced, and tight co-correlation was observed between alpha and beta sequence abundances in each sample. The authors' pipeline ran thus. Decombinator V4 was used to annotate the V gene, J gene and CDR3 of the TCR sequences. TCRs were defined as expanded if a significant change between any two time points was detected under a Poisson model with p below 0.0001. Abundances of TCRs were expressed as counts per million after normalisation to the total number of TCRs sequenced in each sample. MAIT TCRs were defined by TRAV1-2 paired with TRAJ12, TRAJ20 or TRAJ33, and iNKT TCRs by TRAV10 paired with TRAJ18. VDJdb, accessed 1 November 2021, was searched for CMV, EBV and SARS-CoV-2 annotated TCRs, excluding TCRs annotated for multiple antigens. The public reads were quality trimmed at Q25 with fastp and then assembled into clones with MiXCR by TCRdb, keeping productive beta chains. Here each entry gathers all rows of one CDR3 protein and keeps the most common genes and DNA. Clone size and V and J calls follow TCRdb, not the original study. The sample has around 83,000 distinct CDR3 sequences on record, about 10% of them singletons. The ten most abundant clones make up 8% to 8.5% of the sample.

A remark on this clonotype: Its antigen has not been determined. Base quality data are lacking; no much larger clone is found one base away.

The receptor's source is an adult who was a healthcare worker with PCR-confirmed SARS-CoV-2 infection or an uninfected control (not recorded which). The sequencing here drew on whole blood, taken at baseline. Recombination joined TRBV7-9 with TRBJ1-1; 8 junctional bases match TRBD1. In nucleotide form, the sequence is TGTGCCAGCAGCTTGCCAGGGGGCCAACCTATGGGCACTGAAGCTTTCTTT. Its translation reads: CASSLPGGQPMGTEAFF.